The 6 T cell receptor beta chains reported below all come from one sample, sequenced in a study of vaccination and CD4 T cells after COVID-19. MiXCR, run by TCRdb on the PCR reads, gives a single entry per CDR3 protein. The sample lists 12,000 to 15,000 distinct CDR3 sequences, roughly 71% occurring once. This specimen was CD4+ T cells from blood, taken after SARS-CoV-2 vaccination. The receptors shown here come from a human donor who had recovered from COVID-19.

The CDR3 protein is CASSLWGTDTQYF. CDR3 nucleotides: TGTGCCAGCAGTTTATGGGGCACAGATACGCAGTATTTT. The rearrangement uses TRBV27 and TRBJ2-3; D unresolved. CDR1 is MNHEY and CDR2 is SMNVEV in the germline V gene (reference sequence). V dropped 1 base and J dropped 1 base, with 3 bases sitting between them. CDR3 length equals 13 residues.

This sequence joins TRBV24-1 and TRBJ2-3, with D maybe TRBD2 (7 bases). This CDR3 contains 16 residues. The V gene's germline CDR1 is KGHDR and CDR2 SFDVKD. Trimming removed 1 base at V and 6 bases at J, with 16 bases between. CDR3 loop: CATSDFSGGNSDTQYF. CDR3 nucleotides: TGTGCCACCAGTGATTTCTCGGGGGGCAATTCGGATACGCAGTATTTT.

The chain recombines TRBV27 with TRBJ2-1; tentatively, D is TRBD2 (5 bases). Per germline, CDR1 MNHEY and CDR2 SMNVEV (reference sequence). Between the trimmed V and J ends, which lost 10 bases and 4 bases, there was a span of 8 bases. CDR3 length equals 11 residues. The CDR3 region has the DNA TGTGCCACCACGGGATACAATGAGCAGTTCTTC. Its translation: CATTGYNEQFF.

V is TRBV7-8 and J is TRBJ2-5; possibly TRBD1 or TRBD2 for D (5 bases each). Trimming took off 1 base at V and 2 bases at J, with 5 bases between the two ends. The germline V gene encodes CDR1 SGHVS and CDR2 FQNEAQ. This CDR3 is built from 13 residues. Here the CDR3 reads CASSLGGQETQYF. As DNA, the CDR3 is TGTGCCAGCAGCTTAGGGGGGCAAGAGACCCAGTACTTC. Full variable domain (rest looked up from reference TRBV7-8 and TRBJ2-5): GAGVSQSPRYKVAKRGQDVALRCDPISGHVSLFWYQQALGQGPEFLTYFQNEAQLDKSGLPSDRFFAERPEGSVSTLKIQRTQQEDSAVYLCASSLGGQETQYFGPGTRLLVL.

The chain has TRBV7-9 and TRBJ2-2, with 10 bases aligning to TRBD2. CDR1 and CDR2 from the germline V gene are SEHNR and FQNEAQ (reference sequence). The J segment lost 6 bases and the V segment lost 2 bases, leaving 3 bases of the junction unmatched. The CDR3 extends over 15 amino acids. The CDR3 loop reads CASSLLAGDPGELFF. The CDR3 region has the DNA TGTGCCAGCAGCTTACTAGCGGGAGACCCCGGGGAGCTGTTTTTT.

The genes are TRBV28 and TRBJ2-3; D is possibly TRBD2 (7 bases). In germline, CDR1 is MDHEN, CDR2 SYDVKM. The CDR3 runs 14 residues. V was shortened by 6 bases and J by 4 bases, with 14 bases between the two germline ends. The CDR3 sequence: CASSPHGGPDTQYF. The CDR3 DNA reads TGTGCCAGCAGCCCTCACGGGGGGCCAGATACGCAGTATTTT.